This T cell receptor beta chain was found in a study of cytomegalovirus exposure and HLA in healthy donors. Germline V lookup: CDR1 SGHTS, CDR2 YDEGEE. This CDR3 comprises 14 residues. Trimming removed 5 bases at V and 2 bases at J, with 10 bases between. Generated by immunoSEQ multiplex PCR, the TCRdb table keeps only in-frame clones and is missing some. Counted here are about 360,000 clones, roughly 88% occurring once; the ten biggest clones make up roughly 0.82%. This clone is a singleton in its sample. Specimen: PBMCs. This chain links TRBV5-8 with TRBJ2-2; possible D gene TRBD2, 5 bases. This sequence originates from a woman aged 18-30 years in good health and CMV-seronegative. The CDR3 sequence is CASRPTGNTGELFF. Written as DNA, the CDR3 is TGTGCCAGCAGACCAACGGGAAACACCGGGGAGCTGTTTTTT.